The clone carrying this T cell receptor beta chain was observed a few times. After extraction with the RNeasy kit, roughly 0.5 to 1 ug of the RNA was reverse transcribed using random hexamers. In TCRdb, the immunoSEQ multiplex PCR reads were re-called with MiXCR into one record per CDR3 protein. The sample records 200,000 to 250,000 distinct CDR3 sequences, 95% being singletons. The sequenced target, TCR beta, came from blood CD8+ and CD4+ T cells. The multiple sclerosis control cohort comprised treatment-naive individuals presenting with stable or active relapsing-remitting disease. Both CD4+ and CD8+ T cells were negatively isolated, and TEMRA cells underwent FACS enrichment. The data were taken from a study of CD8 T cells in Susac syndrome. Germline CDR1 is SGHRS and CDR2 is YFSETQ. The V end was cut by 0 bases, the J end by 2 bases, with 6 bases between. The CDR3 is made up of 13 amino acids.

Specimen: CD4+ T cells from PBMCs. The receptor comes from a human donor with multiple sclerosis. The chain joins TRBV5-1 to TRBJ2-7; D is uncertain. In DNA form, the CDR3 reads TGCGCCAGCAGCTTGGATGGGGCCTACGAGCAGTACTTC. This translates into CASSLDGAYEQYF.